This T cell receptor (beta chain) was identified in a study of cytomegalovirus exposure and HLA in healthy donors. V gave up 3 bases and J gave up 4 bases; unmatched junction bases: 10. This CDR3 has 17 residues. Germline V gene data show CDR1 as MNHEY and CDR2 as SMNVEV (reference sequence). Worth noting for this clone: Its antigen is unknown.

Overall study results and limits: Diagnosis of cytomegalovirus status made by the classifier reportedly showed high specificity and sensitivity. Common viral pathogens seemed to be connected with several of the most significant clusters, according to a later analysis. Later, TCR association rates were found to vary by HLA locus, highest for DRB1 and lowest for HLA-C. Immune exposure information available was restricted to CMV serostatus.

The PCR contained 60 Vbeta and 13 Jbeta primers. The repertoire was sequenced with immunoSEQ multiplex PCR; TCRdb's copy has only in-frame clones and lacks some. The sample holds 180,000 or so clones; over 75% are singletons and the top ten take 11% to 15%. The chain recombines TRBV27 with TRBJ2-1; TRBD2 matches at 9 bases. The TCR originated in a man aged 45-65 years in good health and CMV-seropositive. Sequencing input: PBMCs. The CDR3 spells CASSFAAGGGGYNEQFF. The CDR3 DNA reads as TGTGCCAGCAGTTTTGCAGCAGGCGGGGGGGGGTACAATGAGCAGTTCTTC.